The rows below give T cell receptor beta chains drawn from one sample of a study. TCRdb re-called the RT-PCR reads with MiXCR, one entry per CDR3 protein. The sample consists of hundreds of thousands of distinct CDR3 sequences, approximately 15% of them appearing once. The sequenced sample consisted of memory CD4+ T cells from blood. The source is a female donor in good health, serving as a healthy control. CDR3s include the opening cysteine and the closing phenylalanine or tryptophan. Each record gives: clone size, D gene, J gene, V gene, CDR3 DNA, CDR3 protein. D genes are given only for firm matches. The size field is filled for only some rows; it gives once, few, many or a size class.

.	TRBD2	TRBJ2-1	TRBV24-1	TGTGCCACCAGTGAGCCGGGACTAGCGGGGATTAGCTACAATGAGCAGTTCTTC	CATSEPGLAGISYNEQFF
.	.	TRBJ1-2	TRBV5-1	TGCGCCAGCAGCTTGTTAGGGCAGAGCAACTATGGCTACACCTTC	CASSLLGQSNYGYTF
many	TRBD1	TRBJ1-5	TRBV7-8	TGTGCCAGCAGCTTAGGGCCAGGGGGCAGTCAGCCCCAGCATTTT	CASSLGPGGSQPQHF
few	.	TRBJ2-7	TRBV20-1	TGCAGTGCTACGAAGGACATACTCCGGGAGCAGTACTTC	CSATKDILREQYF
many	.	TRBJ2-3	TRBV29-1	TGCAGCGTTGAAACACAAAACACAGATACGCAGTATTTT	CSVETQNTDTQYF
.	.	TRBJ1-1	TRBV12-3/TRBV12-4	TGTGCCAGCAGTTTAGGCCTAGCGGAGAACAATGAAGCTTTCTTT	CASSLGLAENNEAFF
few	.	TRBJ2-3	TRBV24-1	TGTGCCACCAGTGTTTGGGGCGAGGATACGCAGTATTTT	CATSVWGEDTQYF
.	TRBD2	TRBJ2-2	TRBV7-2	TGTGCCAGCAGCTTAAAGACTAGCGGGAGGGCCCACACCGGGGAGCTGTTTTTT	CASSLKTSGRAHTGELFF
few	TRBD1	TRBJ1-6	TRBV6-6	TGTGCCAGCACCGGACAGGGAAATAATTCACCCCTCCACTTT	CASTGQGNNSPLHF
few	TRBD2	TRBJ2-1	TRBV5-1	TGCGCCAGCAGCCTTGGACTAGCGGGCATAGAATACAATGAGCAGTTCTTC	CASSLGLAGIEYNEQFF
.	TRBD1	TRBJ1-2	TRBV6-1	TGTGCCAGCAGTGAACCCGGGACAGCGACCGGCCATGGCTACACCTTC	CASSEPGTATGHGYTF
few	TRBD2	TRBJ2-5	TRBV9	TGTGCCAGCAGCGTAGCTGTCCTAGCGGGAGGACAAGAGACCCAGTACTTC	CASSVAVLAGGQETQYF
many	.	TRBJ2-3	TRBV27	TGTGCCAGCAGTAACAGGGAGCGCACAGATACGCAGTATTTT	CASSNRERTDTQYF
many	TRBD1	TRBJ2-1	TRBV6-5	TGTGCCAGCAGTTACTCGACAGGGGGTTACAATGAGCAGTTCTTC	CASSYSTGGYNEQFF
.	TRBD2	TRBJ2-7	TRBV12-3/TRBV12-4	TGTGCCAGCAGTTCCTTAGCGGGGGGGCCTCACGAGCAGTACTTC	CASSSLAGGPHEQYF
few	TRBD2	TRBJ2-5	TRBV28	TGTGCCAGCAGTATAAGCGGGAGGGGACAAGAGACCCAGTACTTC	CASSISGRGQETQYF
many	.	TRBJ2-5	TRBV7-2	TGTGCCAGCAGCTTCGGGAGTCCGCTCGGGATGTCCCAGTACTTC	CASSFGSPLGMSQYF
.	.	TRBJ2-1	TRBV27	TGTGCCAGCAGTTTATCAGGGCAAAGCAATGAGCAGTTCTTC	CASSLSGQSNEQFF
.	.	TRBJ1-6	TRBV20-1	TGCAGTGCTAGAGATTTTCAGGGTGGTGATTCACCCCTCCACTTT	CSARDFQGGDSPLHF
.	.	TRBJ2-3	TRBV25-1	TGTGCCAGCAGTGGTCCGGCAGGCCCGCGGACAGATACGCAGTATTTT	CASSGPAGPRTDTQYF
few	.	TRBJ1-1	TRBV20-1	TGCAGTGCTAGAGATTGGGCGAGGCAGGGTGTCACTGAAGCTTTCTTT	CSARDWARQGVTEAFF
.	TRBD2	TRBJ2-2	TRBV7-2	TGTGGGTCCCAGCGGGATCGGAACGGGGAGCTGTTTTTT	CGSQRDRNGELFF
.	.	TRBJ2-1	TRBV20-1	TGCAGTGCTAGAGATTGGACTTCGCCAGTAGGTGGGATGGGTGAGCAGTTCTTC	CSARDWTSPVGGMGEQFF
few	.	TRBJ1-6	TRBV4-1	TGCGCCAGCAGCCAAGAGGGGGGTTCACCCCTCCACTTT	CASSQEGGSPLHF
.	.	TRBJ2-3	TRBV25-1	TGTGCCAGCAGTGAAAGGTCCTCGGCGTCCAGCACAGATACGCAGTATTTT	CASSERSSASSTDTQYF